This is a list of T cell receptor beta chains from one sample in a study of PD-L1 blockade in urothelial cancer. The method was immunoSEQ multiplex PCR; TCRdb's version includes in-frame clones alone and lacks a portion of them. The sample lists about 82,000 clones, 75% to 90% occurring once. Here the sequenced sample was PBMCs, taken around atezolizumab (anti-PD-L1) treatment. These TCRs come from a woman between 70 and 85 years old with urothelial cancer. CDR3s include the opening cysteine and the closing phenylalanine or tryptophan. The D gene is left open where the match is weak. Expanded clones get a size class; other rows say once, few or many, or leave the size out.

>TRBV15|TRBD1|NA|TRBJ2-6
CATSNPAGGTNVLTF
TGTGCCACCAGCAACCCGGCAGGGGGTACCAACGTCCTGACTTTC
>TRBV2|NA|NA|TRBJ1-5
CASSGQGTVNQPQHF
TGTGCCAGCAGTGGGCAGGGGACGGTCAATCAGCCCCAGCATTTT
>TRBV7-9|TRBD2|NA|TRBJ2-3
CASSLGSSGLGTDTQYF
TGTGCCAGCAGCTTAGGTTCTAGCGGGCTTGGCACAGATACGCAGTATTTT
>TRBV27|NA|NA|TRBJ2-1
CASSRSSYNEQFF
TGTGCCAGCAGCCGTAGCTCCTACAATGAGCAGTTCTTC
>TRBV7-2|TRBD2|NA|TRBJ2-3
CASSLASGARTDTQYF
TGTGCCAGCAGCTTAGCTAGCGGGGCCCGCACAGATACGCAGTATTTT
>TRBV29-1|TRBD2|NA|TRBJ2-1
CSVTGTSGSRVYNEQFF
TGCAGCGTGACGGGGACTAGCGGAAGTCGGGTGTACAATGAGCAGTTCTTC
>TRBV5-1|NA|NA|TRBJ2-7
CASSLLPAGEQYF
TGCGCCAGCAGCTTGTTACCTGCGGGCGAGCAGTACTTC
>TRBV15|NA|NA|TRBJ2-2
CATSRGGNTGELFF
TGTGCCACCAGCAGAGGCGGGAACACCGGGGAGCTGTTTTTT
>TRBV10-3|TRBD1|NA|TRBJ2-2
CAIGRGQGDYTGELFF
TGTGCCATCGGGAGGGGACAGGGGGATTACACCGGGGAGCTGTTTTTT
>TRBV7-2|NA|NA|TRBJ2-3
CASSSGLATDTQYF
TGTGCCAGCAGCTCAGGGCTCGCGACAGATACGCAGTATTTT
>TRBV5-1|TRBD1|NA|TRBJ2-1
CASRISGTVYNEQFF
TGCGCCAGCCGGATCTCCGGGACAGTCTACAATGAGCAGTTCTTC
>TRBV5-5|TRBD2|NA|TRBJ2-7
CASSPWTSGVYEQYF
TGTGCCAGCAGCCCGTGGACTAGCGGGGTCTACGAGCAGTACTTC
>TRBV11-2|TRBD1|NA|TRBJ1-2
CATTSAGQSLGYTF
TGTGCCACCACCTCCGCGGGACAGAGTTTAGGCTACACCTTC
>TRBV5-1|TRBD1|NA|TRBJ1-3
CASSKGQGVSFSGNTIYF
TGCGCCAGCAGCAAGGGACAGGGGGTCTCCTTCTCTGGAAACACCATATATTTT
>TRBV5-1|NA|NA|TRBJ1-1
CASSAGPSNTEAFF
TGCGCCAGCAGCGCGGGACCCTCGAACACTGAAGCTTTCTTT
>TRBV7-2|NA|NA|TRBJ1-2
CASSLDLQGHGYTF
TGTGCCAGCAGCTTAGATCTCCAGGGGCATGGCTACACCTTC
>TRBV10-3|TRBD1|NA|TRBJ2-1
CAISDRDRGPDEQFF
TGTGCCATCAGTGACCGGGACAGGGGGCCGGATGAGCAGTTCTTC
>TRBV10-3|NA|once|TRBJ1-5
CAIGREGQPQHF
TGTGCCATCGGGAGGGAAGGTCAGCCCCAGCATTTT
>TRBV11-2|NA|NA|TRBJ2-7
CASSSGSPTYEQYF
TGTGCCAGCAGCTCCGGGTCGCCGACCTACGAGCAGTACTTC
>TRBV2|NA|NA|TRBJ2-7
CASSPDERGKSYEQYF
TGTGCCAGCAGTCCGGACGAAAGGGGGAAATCCTACGAGCAGTACTTC
>TRBV13|TRBD2|NA|TRBJ2-3
CASSYGLAVQYF
TGTGCCAGCAGCTACGGACTAGCGGTCCAGTATTTT
>TRBV2|NA|NA|TRBJ1-2
CASSEEVAGYTF
TGTGCCAGCAGTGAAGAAGTGGCTGGCTACACCTTC
>TRBV7-8|NA|NA|TRBJ2-1
CASSLARGFNEQFF
TGTGCCAGCAGCTTAGCGCGAGGGTTTAATGAGCAGTTCTTC
>TRBV4-1|NA|NA|TRBJ2-7
CASSRLGRDEQYF
TGCGCCAGCAGCCGTCTTGGCAGGGACGAGCAGTACTTC
>TRBV28|TRBD1|NA|TRBJ1-2
CASSSADRGHLLGYTF
TGTGCCAGCAGTTCCGCGGACAGGGGGCATTTGTTGGGCTACACCTTC
>TRBV19|TRBD1|NA|TRBJ1-1
CASSWDRSNTEAFF
TGTGCCAGTAGCTGGGACAGATCGAACACTGAAGCTTTCTTT
>TRBV5-6|NA|NA|TRBJ2-3
CASSFYARTDTQYF
TGTGCCAGCAGCTTCTATGCTCGCACAGATACGCAGTATTTT
>TRBV6-1|NA|NA|TRBJ2-5
CASSPTTGETQYF
TGTGCCAGCAGCCCCACGACGGGAGAGACCCAGTACTTC
>TRBV13|NA|NA|TRBJ2-7
CASSSRSASNSYEQYF
TGTGCCAGCAGCTCACGGAGCGCGTCTAACTCCTACGAGCAGTACTTC
>TRBV7-2|NA|NA|TRBJ1-1
CASSLEGQGTEAFF
TGTGCCAGCAGCTTAGAAGGTCAGGGGACTGAAGCTTTCTTT
>TRBV10-3|TRBD2|NA|TRBJ2-3
CAASSAGGRLTDTQYF
TGTGCCGCCAGTTCCGCGGGAGGTCGGCTGACAGATACGCAGTATTTT
>TRBV5-5|NA|NA|TRBJ1-2
CASSLDPYRGYTF
TGTGCCAGCAGCTTGGATCCTTATCGTGGCTACACCTTC
>TRBV5-1|NA|NA|TRBJ2-1
CASSLTDRHNEQFF
TGCGCCAGCAGCTTGACTGACAGACACAATGAGCAGTTCTTC
>TRBV5-1|NA|NA|TRBJ1-1
CASSPPNRVTEAFF
TGCGCCAGCAGCCCCCCTAACAGGGTCACTGAAGCTTTCTTT
>TRBV18|TRBD1|NA|TRBJ1-2
CASSNDRAYGYTF
TGTGCCAGCTCCAACGACAGGGCCTATGGCTACACCTTC
>TRBV6-1|NA|NA|TRBJ1-1
CASLGGNTEAFF
TGTGCCAGCTTGGGGGGGAACACTGAAGCTTTCTTT
>TRBV6-6|NA|NA|TRBJ1-5
CASSYSSWAGQPQHF
TGTGCCAGCAGTTACTCGAGCTGGGCAGGACAGCCCCAGCATTTT
>TRBV11-2|NA|NA|TRBJ1-2
CASSLDWGGYGYTF
TGTGCCAGCAGCTTAGATTGGGGCGGCTATGGCTACACCTTC
>TRBV9|TRBD1|NA|TRBJ1-2
CASSASGQGLSYGYTF
TGTGCCAGCAGCGCCTCCGGACAGGGACTTTCCTATGGCTACACCTTC
>TRBV27|NA|NA|TRBJ2-2
CASSFFRRGRAGELFF
TGTGCCAGCAGTTTCTTTAGGAGAGGCCGTGCCGGGGAGCTGTTTTTT
>TRBV5-1|NA|NA|TRBJ2-2
CASSPVNTGELFF
TGCGCCAGCAGCCCTGTTAACACCGGGGAGCTGTTTTTT
>TRBV30|NA|NA|TRBJ2-4
CAWSPLTGGDIQYF
TGTGCCTGGAGTCCCCTCACAGGGGGGGACATTCAGTACTTC
>TRBV6-4|NA|NA|TRBJ1-2
CASSEQAGPYGYTF
TGTGCCAGCAGTGAACAAGCAGGGCCTTATGGCTACACCTTC
>TRBV4-3|TRBD1|NA|TRBJ1-6
CASSGTGGGYSPLHF
TGCGCCAGCAGCGGGACAGGGGGCGGATATTCACCCCTCCACTTT
>TRBV2|NA|NA|TRBJ1-1
CASKGEGFSTEAFF
TGTGCCAGCAAAGGTGAGGGTTTCAGTACTGAAGCTTTCTTT
>TRBV29-1|NA|few|TRBJ2-5
CSVDRSRSQETQYF
TGCAGCGTTGATCGGAGCAGATCCCAAGAGACCCAGTACTTC
>TRBV29-1|NA|NA|TRBJ1-2
CSVGPQVPPISGYTF
TGCAGCGTTGGACCGCAGGTGCCTCCTATCTCTGGCTACACCTTC
>TRBV6-5|TRBD1|NA|TRBJ2-7
CASSYSTGATSYEQYF
TGTGCCAGCAGTTACTCGACAGGGGCGACCTCATACGAGCAGTACTTC
>TRBV25-1|TRBD1|NA|TRBJ1-6
CASSDRVRDSPLHF
TGTGCCAGCAGCGACAGGGTGAGAGATTCACCCCTCCACTTT
>TRBV5-1|NA|NA|TRBJ2-3
CASSGQGTDTQYF
TGCGCCAGCAGCGGCCAGGGCACAGATACGCAGTATTTT
>TRBV11-3|NA|NA|TRBJ2-1
CASSSLTGTYNEQFF
TGTGCCAGCAGCTCTCTAACAGGAACCTACAATGAGCAGTTCTTC
>TRBV6-6|NA|few|TRBJ2-1
CASSYSSSYNEQFF
TGTGCCAGCAGTTATTCCAGCTCCTACAATGAGCAGTTCTTC